These 29 T cell receptor beta chains came from one sample sequenced in a study of identical twins. TCRdb re-called the 5' RACE reads with MiXCR, one entry per CDR3 protein. The sample shows some 500,000 distinct CDR3 sequences, roughly 21% of them seen only once. This same sample was also part of a study on T cells expressing NK-cell markers.

The specimen was CD4+ T cells sorted from blood. The receptor set was obtained from a woman aged 18-29 years in good health.

This clonotype turned up a few times. The chain combines TRBV6-2 or TRBV6-3 with TRBJ2-2; D assignment may be TRBD1 or TRBD2 (5 bases each). The germline CDR1 and CDR2 sequences are MNHEY and SVGEGT. The CDR3 consists of 14 residues. V was trimmed by 7 bases and J by 2 bases, leaving 11 bases between them. The CDR3 DNA is TGTGCCAGCACCCGGGACGGCAACACCGGGGAGCTGTTTTTT. Its protein is CASTRDGNTGELFF.

The V and J genes are TRBV9 and TRBJ2-5; D is ambiguous. The CDR3 totals 13 residues. Germline V gene data show CDR1 as SGDLS and CDR2 as YYNGEE. Between the trimmed V and J ends, which lost 2 bases and 5 bases, there was a span of 10 bases. The CDR3 spells CASSVSNLETQYF. The CDR3 DNA is TGTGCCAGCAGCGTGAGCAACCTTGAGACCCAGTACTTC.

This clonotype was recorded a few times. The DNA for the CDR3 is TGCGCCAGCAGCTCCGGACTAGTCCTCCAAGAGACCCAGTACTTC. Protein: CASSSGLVLQETQYF. V gene TRBV5-1 combines with J gene TRBJ2-5; 7 nucleotides align to TRBD2. Germline values: CDR1 SGHRS, CDR2 YFSETQ. The CDR3 covers 15 residues. Unmatched junction bases numbered 6, after V lost 3 bases and J lost 1 base.

At least ten counts were recorded for this clonotype. V and J are TRBV5-1 and TRBJ1-2; D unclear. The CDR3 loop spans 14 amino acids. Trimming cost V 6 bases and J 2 bases, with 14 bases left between them. Per the germline V gene, CDR1 is SGHRS and CDR2 is YFSETQ. CDR3 DNA sequence: TGCGCCAGCACGTTCGAGGCCAGCAACTATGGCTACACCTTC. Protein sequence: CASTFEASNYGYTF.

The sample holds a few counts of this clonotype. The rearrangement links TRBV7-9 to TRBJ1-3, with D perhaps TRBD1 (5 bases). This CDR3 has 15 amino acids. CDR1 SEHNR and CDR2 FQNEAQ come from the germline V gene (reference sequence). V lost 5 bases to trimming and J lost 4 bases, with 15 bases between them. In DNA, the CDR3 is TGTGCCAGCAGCCGGCTCGGGGCGAGGGGAAACACCATATATTTT. Protein product: CASSRLGARGNTIYF.

This clonotype was counted between two and nine times. This chain uses TRBV5-1 with TRBJ2-1, with 8 nucleotides matching TRBD2. J gave up 5 bases and V 5 bases, and 9 bases lay outside the gene matches. The length of the CDR3 is 15 residues. Germline V gene data show CDR1 as SGHRS and CDR2 as YFSETQ. CDR3 sequence: CASSFGASGHNEQFF. The DNA of the CDR3 is TGCGCCAGCAGTTTTGGGGCTAGCGGGCACAATGAGCAGTTCTTC.

CDR3 in DNA: TGTGCCACCACGGGGGGGCTCTACAATGAGCAGTTCTTC. Protein: CATTGGLYNEQFF. V usage is TRBV5-4 and J usage is TRBJ2-1; 8 bases fit TRBD2. V was pared by 9 bases and J by 3 bases, with 5 bases of the junction left unmatched. CDR1 and CDR2 (germline): SGHNT, YYREEE (reference sequence). This CDR3 is 13 amino acids long.

This clonotype was counted only a few times. The chain couples TRBV9 to TRBJ2-1, with 11 bases identical to TRBD2. The CDR3 length is 17 residues. Trimming cost V 7 bases and J 10 bases; bases outside gene matches: 19. Per the germline V gene, CDR1 is SGDLS and CDR2 is YYNGEE. CDR3 sequence reads: CASSSRVTSGDPMEQFF. In nucleotides, the CDR3 is TGTGCCAGCTCCTCAAGGGTGACTAGCGGGGACCCCATGGAGCAGTTCTTC.

This clonotype was found a few times. The V and J genes are TRBV24-1 and TRBJ2-1; tentative D call: TRBD1 (5 bases). V was cut by 9 bases and J by 6 bases, with 17 bases left in between. CDR3 size: 14 residues. CDR1 KGHDR and CDR2 SFDVKD come from the germline V gene. In nucleotides, the CDR3 is TGTGCCACCGCTGACAGCAGAAGATCCAATGAGCAGTTCTTC. This translates into CATADSRRSNEQFF.

The rearrangement joins TRBV12-3 or TRBV12-4 to TRBJ1-5; maybe TRBD1 (5 bases). V dropped 7 bases and J dropped 1 base, with 8 bases sitting between them. The CDR3 is 13 amino acids. The CDR3 region has the DNA TGTGCCAGCATGGACACAAGCAATCAGCCCCAGCATTTT. Translation: CASMDTSNQPQHF.

This clonotype was found many times. V is TRBV12-3 or TRBV12-4 and J is TRBJ2-3; D is perhaps TRBD1 or TRBD2 (5 bases each). The CDR3 runs to 13 residues. Deletions cut 6 bases from V and 10 bases from J, with 17 bases between. The CDR3 sequence is CASRDEGFGAQYF. The CDR3, as DNA: TGTGCCAGCAGGGATGAGGGGTTCGGGGCGCAGTATTTT.

The CDR3 nucleotides are TGTGCCAGCAGCCCCCCGGTTGACGGGGAGCTGTTTTTT. Translation gives CASSPPVDGELFF. This sequence joins TRBV7-6 and TRBJ2-2, with D hard to call. Germline V gene lookup returns CDR1 SGHVS and CDR2 FNYEAQ. There are 13 residues in the CDR3. Trimming left V 5 bases short and J 7 bases short, with 11 bases between.

This chain joins TRBV10-3 and TRBJ2-5; D call uncertain. Germline V CDR1 and CDR2: ENHRY, SYGVKD. The CDR3 extends over 13 amino acids. The V end lost 8 bases, the J end lost 2 bases, and 12 bases lay between the germline ends. CDR3 sequence (DNA): TGTGCCATCGGGCTCGGGTTACAAGAGACCCAGTACTTC. This gives the protein CAIGLGLQETQYF.

The chain carries TRBV29-1 and TRBJ2-7; tentative D call: TRBD2 (6 bases). Between the trimmed V and J ends, which lost 7 bases and 4 bases, there was a span of 17 bases. CDR3 length equals 13 residues. Germline-derived CDR1 and CDR2 are SQVTM and ANQGSEA. Here the CDR3 reads CSAGHGSGYEQYF. CDR3 nucleotide sequence: TGCAGCGCTGGGCATGGTAGCGGATACGAGCAGTACTTC.

CDR3 in DNA: TGCGCCAGCAGCTATTGGGGTGCTGGGGCCAACGTCCTGACTTTC. Translating it yields CASSYWGAGANVLTF. This sequence joins TRBV5-1 and TRBJ2-6; D is undetermined. The CDR3 has 15 amino acids. Trimming removed 3 bases from V and 2 bases from J, with 9 bases in between. CDR1 is SGHRS, CDR2 YFSETQ, per germline. Looking up the rest from reference TRBV5-1 and TRBJ2-6 gives the full variable domain: KAGVTQTPRYLIKTRGQQVTLSCSPISGHRSVSWYQQTPGQGLQFLFEYFSETQRNKGNFPGRFSGRQFSNSRSEMNVSTLELGDSALYLCASSYWGAGANVLTFGAGSRLTVL.

A few counts support this clonotype. The CDR3 DNA reads as TGCAGCGCCGAGGACCGGCCCAACGTCCTGACTTTC. Protein sequence: CSAEDRPNVLTF. This rearrangement joins TRBV29-1 to TRBJ2-6; D gene uncertain. Trimming left V 7 bases short and J 8 bases short, with 12 bases between. Germline assignment: CDR1 SQVTM and CDR2 ANQGSEA. This CDR3 is 12 amino acids long.

The table lists this clonotype with many counts. The chain recombines TRBV10-3 with TRBJ1-1; the match to TRBD1 covers 7 bases. CDR1 is ENHRY and CDR2 is SYGVKD in the germline V gene. V trimming: 5 bases; J trimming: 7 bases; junction bases outside the gene matches: 10. The CDR3 contains 14 residues. CDR3 DNA: TGTGCCATCAGTCCCGGGACAGCCGTTCGTGAAGCTTTCTTT. Its protein is CAISPGTAVREAFF.

The CDR3 is CASSFGLADTYEQYF. In DNA, the CDR3 is TGTGCCAGCAGCTTCGGGCTCGCGGACACCTACGAGCAGTACTTC. The chain joins TRBV7-6 to TRBJ2-7, with D possibly matching TRBD1 (5 bases). Germline V CDR1 and CDR2: SGHVS, FNYEAQ. The CDR3 has 15 amino acids. V shed 3 bases and J shed 2 bases, with 14 bases lying between them.

This sequence joins TRBV10-3 and TRBJ1-1; 7 bases map to TRBD1. The V segment lost 5 bases and the J segment 11 bases; nucleotides outside the gene matches: 11. CDR1 and CDR2 (germline): ENHRY, SYGVKD. The CDR3 covers 13 residues. In DNA form, the CDR3 reads TGTGCCATCAGTTTAGGGAGGGGGCTGGGTGCTTTCTTT. Protein sequence: CAISLGRGLGAFF.

The V and J genes are TRBV20-1 and TRBJ1-4, with D possibly matching TRBD1 (6 bases). From germline, CDR1 is DFQATT and CDR2 SNEGSKA (reference sequence). With 5 bases removed from V and 11 bases from J, the gap between germline ends came to 18 bases. The CDR3 has 13 amino acids. In DNA, the CDR3 is TGCAGTGCTGAACGACAGGCGTTCGAGAAACTGTTTTTT. It translates to CSAERQAFEKLFF.

In its sample, this clonotype was seen a few times. V is TRBV5-1 and J is TRBJ2-2; 8 positions match TRBD1. The V gene's germline CDR1 is SGHRS and CDR2 YFSETQ. The CDR3 has 15 amino acids. V gave up 6 bases and J gave up 2 bases; unmatched junction bases: 6. CDR3 nucleotide sequence: TGCGCCAGCAACTGGGACAGGCGAAACACCGGGGAGCTGTTTTTT. It translates to CASNWDRRNTGELFF.

The rearrangement joins TRBV9 to TRBJ1-3; the D gene is possibly TRBD1 (6 bases). The germline CDR1 and CDR2 sequences are SGDLS and YYNGEE. The V gene lost 6 bases and the J gene lost 0 bases, with 13 bases spanning the gap. The CDR3 consists of 15 residues. CDR3 in DNA: TGTGCCAGCACCGGGGGCCGAAGCTCTGGAAACACCATATATTTT. It specifies CASTGGRSSGNTIYF.

There are a few counts of this clonotype. V gene TRBV6-1 combines with J gene TRBJ1-3, with 7 bases lining up with TRBD1. Germline V gene lookup returns CDR1 MNHNS and CDR2 SASEGT. The length of the CDR3 is 14 residues. V trimming: 6 bases; J trimming: 0 bases; junction bases outside the gene matches: 2. The CDR3, as DNA: TGTGCCAGCAGCTGGGACAGCTCTGGAAACACCATATATTTT. This sequence encodes CASSWDSSGNTIYF.

This clonotype was found a few times. The chain employs TRBV3-1 and TRBJ2-3; D gene uncertain. The CDR3 sequence is 11 residues long. The germline CDR1 and CDR2 sequences are LGHDT and YNNKEL (reference sequence). Trimming left V 4 bases short and J 6 bases short, with 5 bases between. CDR3 protein: CASSLYDTQYF. The CDR3 DNA sequence: TGTGCCAGCAGCCTCTACGATACGCAGTATTTT.

The rearrangement links TRBV29-1 to TRBJ2-5; no definite D call. The CDR3 is made up of 11 amino acids. Germline V gives CDR1 SQVTM, CDR2 ANQGSEA. In DNA form, the CDR3 reads TGCAGTATTCGGACGGAAGAGACCCAGTACTTC. It codes for CSIRTEETQYF.

This clonotype was picked up a small number of times. This chain joins TRBV6-5 and TRBJ2-7; the match to TRBD1 covers 8 bases. The V segment lost 2 bases and the J segment 6 bases; nucleotides outside the gene matches: 9. Germline V gene lookup returns CDR1 MNHEY and CDR2 SVGAGI. The CDR3 is made up of 15 amino acids. Here the CDR3 reads CASSYNGQGVGEQYF. The CDR3 nucleotides read TGTGCCAGCAGTTACAACGGACAGGGAGTCGGCGAGCAGTACTTC.

This clonotype was detected a few times. V is TRBV12-3 or TRBV12-4 and J is TRBJ2-1; no reliable D call. Deletions cut 0 bases from V and 14 bases from J, with 17 bases between. This CDR3 comprises 14 residues. The CDR3 sequence: CASSLALAGTSKFF. CDR3 DNA: TGTGCCAGCAGTTTAGCGCTTGCCGGTACCTCAAAGTTCTTC.

The rearrangement uses TRBV29-1 and TRBJ1-1; no firm D call. Trimming left V 5 bases short and J 4 bases short, with 5 bases between. The CDR3 spans 10 residues. Germline CDR1 and CDR2: SQVTM and ANQGSEA. CDR3 protein: CSVQITEAFF. The CDR3 DNA is TGCAGCGTTCAGATCACTGAAGCTTTCTTT.

This clonotype was observed a few times. This sequence joins TRBV3-1 and TRBJ2-2; 7 bases are shared with TRBD1. The V gene end was trimmed by 4 bases and the J gene end by 6 bases; junction bases not matched to a gene: 17. Per germline, CDR1 LGHDT and CDR2 YNNKEL (reference sequence). This CDR3 has 18 residues. In DNA form, the CDR3 reads TGTGCCAGCAGCCCCTTAAGAGAAGGGGGCGCGAAAGCCGGGGAGCTGTTTTTT. Translated: CASSPLREGGAKAGELFF.